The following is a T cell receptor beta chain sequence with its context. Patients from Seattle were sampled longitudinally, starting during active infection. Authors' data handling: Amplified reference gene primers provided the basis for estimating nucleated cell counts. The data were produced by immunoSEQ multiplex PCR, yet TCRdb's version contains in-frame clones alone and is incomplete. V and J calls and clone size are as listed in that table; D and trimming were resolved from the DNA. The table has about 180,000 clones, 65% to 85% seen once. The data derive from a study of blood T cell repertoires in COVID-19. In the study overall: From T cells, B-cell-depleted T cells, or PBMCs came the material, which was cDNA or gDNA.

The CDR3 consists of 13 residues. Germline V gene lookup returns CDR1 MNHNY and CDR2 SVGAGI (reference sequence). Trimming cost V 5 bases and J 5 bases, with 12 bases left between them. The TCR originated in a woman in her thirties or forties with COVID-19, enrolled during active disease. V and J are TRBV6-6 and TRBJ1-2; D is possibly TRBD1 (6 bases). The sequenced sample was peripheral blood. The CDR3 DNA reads TGTGCCAGCAGTAACGGGGACACTTATGGCTACACCTTC. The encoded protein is CASSNGDTYGYTF.